One and the same sample provided the 19 T cell receptor beta chains below, sequenced in a study of blood T cell repertoires in COVID-19. Repertoires were generated with immunoSEQ multiplex PCR, while TCRdb's copy carries only in-frame clones and drops some. Of around 70,000 clones in the sample, roughly 83% were seen once. Sequencing was carried out using peripheral blood. The receptors derive from a man at least 80 years old with acute or convalescent COVID-19.

This sequence joins TRBV5-6 and TRBJ1-4; D might be TRBD1 (5 bases). The length of the CDR3 is 16 residues. Germline CDR1 SGHDT, CDR2 YYEEEE. Trimming stripped 3 bases from V and 3 bases from J, with 15 bases between. This CDR3 reads CASSSASTDANEKLFF. Written as DNA, the CDR3 is TGTGCCAGCAGCTCTGCATCGACAGATGCTAATGAAAAACTGTTTTTT. The whole variable domain, filled in from reference TRBV5-6 and TRBJ1-4, reads DAGVTQSPTHLIKTRGQQVTLRCSPKSGHDTVSWYQQALGQGPQFIFQYYEEEERQRGNFPDRFSGHQFPNYSSELNVNALLLGDSALYLCASSSASTDANEKLFFGSGTQLSVL.

V usage is TRBV5-5 and J usage is TRBJ2-7; D might be TRBD1 (6 bases). Germline loops: CDR1 SGHKS, CDR2 YYEKEE (reference sequence). Trimming shortened V by 4 bases and J by 3 bases, and 29 bases separated the two germline ends. This CDR3 contains 19 residues. The CDR3 protein is CASSPDVPGHQTSVYEQYF. CDR3 nucleotide sequence: TGTGCCAGCAGCCCGGACGTTCCGGGACATCAAACCTCCGTCTACGAGCAGTACTTC.

J is TRBJ2-7 and V is TRBV7-6; 12 bases match TRBD1. The CDR3 is 16 residues long. Germline trimming cut 1 base from V and 5 bases from J; bases unmatched to any gene: 6. CDR1 and CDR2 from the germline V gene are SGHVS and FNYEAQ. CDR3 loop: CASSLEGQGARDEQYF. In DNA form, the CDR3 reads TGTGCCAGCAGCTTAGAGGGACAGGGGGCGAGGGACGAGCAGTACTTC.

The V call is TRBV5-6, the J call TRBJ2-5; 7 bases are a match to TRBD2. CDR1 is SGHDT and CDR2 is YYEEEE in the germline V gene. CDR3 length equals 13 residues. Losses at the gene ends were 2 bases for V and 5 bases for J; bases not matched to a gene: 3. CDR3 nucleotides: TGTGCCAGCAGCTTTACTAGCGTGGAGACCCAGTACTTC. Translation: CASSFTSVETQYF.

The rearrangement joins TRBV28 to TRBJ2-1; D possibly corresponds to TRBD1 (6 bases). The CDR3 has 14 residues. V was pared by 5 bases and J by 2 bases, with 10 bases between. The V gene's germline CDR1 is MDHEN and CDR2 SYDVKM. CDR3: CASSNAGAYNEQFF. The CDR3 DNA follows: TGTGCCAGCAGTAACGCAGGGGCCTACAATGAGCAGTTCTTC. Using reference TRBV28 and TRBJ2-1 for the parts outside the CDR3, the full variable domain is DVKVTQSSRYLVKRTGEKVFLECVQDMDHENMFWYRQDPGLGLRLIYFSYDVKMKEKGDIPEGYSVSREKKERFSLILESASTNQTSMYLCASSNAGAYNEQFFGPGTRLTVL.

The V gene is TRBV4-3, the J gene TRBJ2-7; 8 positions agree with TRBD1. Germline values: CDR1 LGHNA, CDR2 YSLEER. This CDR3 contains 17 residues. J lost 4 bases, V lost 1 base, and 12 bases had no gene match. The CDR3 sequence is CASSQGGAGTGPYEQYF. DNA of the CDR3: TGCGCCAGCAGCCAAGGGGGGGCCGGGACAGGACCTTACGAGCAGTACTTC.

The rearrangement joins TRBV9 to TRBJ2-1; 7 bases agree with TRBD1. CDR3 length: 12 amino acids. The trim removed 3 bases at V and 9 bases at J, leaving 3 bases unmatched. Germline V CDR1 and CDR2: SGDLS, YYNGEE. The CDR3, as DNA: TGTGCCAGCAGCGAGGGGGACAGTGAGCAGTTCTTC. Translation: CASSEGDSEQFF.

The rearrangement joins TRBV4-3 to TRBJ2-7; D is possibly TRBD1 (5 bases). Germline CDR1 and CDR2: LGHNA and YSLEER. The CDR3 extends over 15 amino acids. V lost 3 bases and J 3 bases, leaving 15 bases between the germline ends. The CDR3 DNA sequence: TGCGCCAGCAGCCAGGGAAGGACATCCTTCTACGAGCAGTACTTC. As protein: CASSQGRTSFYEQYF.

The CDR3 spells CASRDRVETQYF. CDR3 in DNA: TGCGCCAGCAGGGACAGGGTAGAGACCCAGTACTTC. This chain connects TRBV10-1 to TRBJ2-5, with 8 bases matching TRBD1. The CDR3 length is 12 residues. CDR1 is WNHNN and CDR2 is SYGVQD in the germline V gene (reference sequence). V was clipped by 6 bases and J by 4 bases; unmatched bases: 1.

This clone was seen only a few times. This sequence joins TRBV7-2 and TRBJ2-2; TRBD1 matches at 8 bases. The germline gives CDR1 SGHTA, CDR2 FQGNSA. This CDR3 comprises 16 residues. Unmatched junction bases numbered 12, after V lost 8 bases and J lost 4 bases. CDR3 in amino acids: CASGAVGRGPTGELFF. The CDR3 nucleotides are TGTGCCAGCGGGGCGGTCGGCAGGGGGCCCACCGGGGAGCTGTTTTTT.

The gene calls are TRBV4-3 and TRBJ2-1; TRBD2 matches at 16 bases. Trimming at V came to 0 bases and at J to 9 bases, leaving 8 bases not matched to a gene. Germline CDR1 reads LGHNA; CDR2 reads YSLEER. CDR3 length: 18 amino acids. As DNA, the CDR3 is TGCGCCAGCAGCCAAGATATCGGGACTAGCGGGGGGGCTATTGAGCAGTTCTTC. Its protein is CASSQDIGTSGGAIEQFF.

The V call is TRBV19, the J call TRBJ2-1; 11 positions agree with TRBD2. Germline V gives CDR1 LNHDA, CDR2 SQIVND (reference sequence). The CDR3 consists of 14 residues. Trimming took 7 bases from V and 7 from J; bases not matched to a gene: 6. This chain's CDR3 is CASKGLAGGNEQFF. CDR3 nucleotide sequence: TGTGCCAGTAAGGGGCTAGCGGGAGGTAATGAGCAGTTCTTC.

The CDR3 bases are TGTGCCAGCAGCCTTCAGGCAGTCCTGAACACTGAAGCTTTCTTT. It codes for CASSLQAVLNTEAFF. The chain couples TRBV7-3 to TRBJ1-1; D remains ambiguous. The CDR3 has 15 amino acids. Looked up from germline, CDR1 is SGHTA and CDR2 is FQGTGA. V was pared by 5 bases and J by 0 bases, with 13 bases between.

This clone was picked up one time. One base away lies a much larger clone, so this may be a sequencing read error. The chain is built from TRBV7-3 and TRBJ2-5; D gene ambiguous. The germline V gene has CDR1 SGHTA and CDR2 FQGTGA. The CDR3 is made up of 13 amino acids. Trimming removed 2 bases at V and 1 base at J, with 5 bases between. In DNA form, the CDR3 reads TGTGCCAGCAGCTTAGGCAGCCAAGAGACCCAGTACTTC. Protein product: CASSLGSQETQYF.

This sequence joins TRBV12-3 or TRBV12-4 and TRBJ2-7; tentative D call: TRBD2 (5 bases). The CDR3 runs 13 residues. Trimming took off 0 bases at V and 9 bases at J, with 12 bases between the two ends. CDR3 loop: CASSLASVRGQYF. As DNA, the CDR3 is TGTGCCAGCAGTTTAGCTTCGGTCCGGGGGCAGTACTTC.

V usage is TRBV19 and J usage is TRBJ1-5; a possible D gene is TRBD1 (6 bases). The V end lost 4 bases, the J end lost 7 bases, and 14 bases lay between the germline ends. The CDR3 totals 14 residues. Germline V gives CDR1 LNHDA, CDR2 SQIVND (reference sequence). The CDR3 sequence is CASSRGGGRQPQHF. The CDR3 DNA reads as TGTGCCAGTAGTAGAGGGGGAGGGCGGCAGCCCCAGCATTTT.

This sequence joins TRBV3-1 (or the pseudogene TRBV3-2) and TRBJ2-7; TRBD2 matches 8 bases. After removal of 0 bases from V and 4 bases from J, the junction contained 5 bases not matched to a gene. The CDR3 runs 15 residues. Germline CDR1 LGHDT, CDR2 YNNKEL (reference sequence). CDR3 residues: CASSQERLANYEQYF. The CDR3 DNA reads TGTGCCAGCAGCCAAGAGCGACTAGCGAATTACGAGCAGTACTTC.

The J gene is TRBJ2-7, the V gene TRBV6-2 or TRBV6-3; TRBD2 is a possible D gene (5 bases). Germline assignment: CDR1 MNHEY and CDR2 SVGEGT. Trimming cost V 0 bases and J 4 bases, with 13 bases left between them. CDR3 length: 15 residues. The CDR3 protein is CASSYSSGLGYEQYF. DNA for the CDR3: TGTGCCAGCAGTTACTCCTCCGGACTTGGTTACGAGCAGTACTTC.

The genes are TRBV19 and TRBJ1-2; a possible D gene is TRBD1 (5 bases). The CDR3 has 16 residues. Germline V gene lookup returns CDR1 LNHDA and CDR2 SQIVND (reference sequence). Trimming left V 2 bases short and J 2 bases short, with 15 bases between. This CDR3 is CASSISGLHINYGYTF. The CDR3 nucleotides read TGTGCCAGTAGTATATCGGGACTCCATATCAACTATGGCTACACCTTC.